This entry features one T cell receptor (beta chain) sequence. Mismatch with germline at one junction end may stem from a read error. The data belong to a study of control samples from healthy donors and cancer patients. TCRdb's table, derived via immunoSEQ multiplex PCR, lists solely in-frame clones and lacks some. The sample contains about 160,000 clones, approximately 93% of which appear only once. The V gene's germline CDR1 is SSHAT and CDR2 FNYEAQ (reference sequence). The CDR3 is 15 amino acids. This chain links TRBV7-7 with TRBJ2-3; D is possibly TRBD1 or TRBD2 (5 bases each). The receptor was isolated from a man aged 18 to 29 in good health. The sequencing input was blood. The CDR3 nucleotides are TGTGCTAGCAGCACGGGGCCCAGCGGCACAGATACGCAGTATTTT. Its translation: CASSTGPSGTDTQYF.